This T cell receptor (beta chain) derives from a study of OX40 agonist ivuxolimab in advanced cancers. Study results and limitations: CD4+ and CD8+ blood T cells expanded clonally by week 6 at 0.1 to 3.0 mg/kg.

Data came from immunoSEQ multiplex PCR; TCRdb stores just in-frame clones and leaves some out. This sample yields tens of thousands of clones, of which around 82% are seen a single time; roughly 12% belongs to the top ten. Comment on this clone: Its target is unknown.

V lost 4 bases, J lost 2 bases, and 7 bases stayed unmatched. The V gene's germline CDR1 is MGHRA and CDR2 YSYEKL. The CDR3 runs to 18 residues. The receptor's source is an adult with an advanced solid tumor such as melanoma, head and neck, liver or kidney cancer. The chain employs TRBV4-1 and TRBJ2-5, with 16 bases matching TRBD2. Sequences were derived from CD4+ or CD8+ T cells sorted from blood, sampled in a trial of the OX40 agonist ivuxolimab. The CDR3 DNA reads TGCGCCAGCAGCCGAGGGACTAGCGGGGGGGGGTCTCAAGAGACCCAGTACTTC. Translating gives CASSRGTSGGGSQETQYF.